This entry features one T cell receptor beta chain sequence. The source of the sample is a study of blood T cell repertoires in COVID-19. Study-wide context: Material from acute and convalescent COVID-19 was sourced from the United States, Italy and Spain. PBMCs, B-cell-depleted T cells, or T cells were the source of the cDNA or gDNA that made up the material.

The Seattle site enrolled patients during active infection and followed them longitudinally. The CDR3 runs 19 residues. CDR1 SGHRS and CDR2 YFSETQ come from the germline V gene. V shed 4 bases, J shed 9 bases, and the junction held 23 bases outside the gene matches. In the authors' workflow: Amplifying reference gene primers gave estimates of nucleated cell counts. Produced via immunoSEQ multiplex PCR; TCRdb's table is partial and in-frame only. V, J and clone size were drawn from that table, and D and trimming were deduced from the DNA. The sample yields 270,000 or so clones, nearly 90% seen once. V gene TRBV5-1 combines with J gene TRBJ2-1; 9 bases are shared with TRBD1. The specimen was peripheral blood. This sequence originates from a woman aged 30 to 39 with COVID-19, enrolled during active disease. The CDR3 sequence: CASSPEVLPFYRGRVEQFF. The CDR3, as DNA: TGCGCCAGCAGCCCCGAAGTCCTCCCGTTTTACAGGGGGCGCGTTGAGCAGTTCTTC.